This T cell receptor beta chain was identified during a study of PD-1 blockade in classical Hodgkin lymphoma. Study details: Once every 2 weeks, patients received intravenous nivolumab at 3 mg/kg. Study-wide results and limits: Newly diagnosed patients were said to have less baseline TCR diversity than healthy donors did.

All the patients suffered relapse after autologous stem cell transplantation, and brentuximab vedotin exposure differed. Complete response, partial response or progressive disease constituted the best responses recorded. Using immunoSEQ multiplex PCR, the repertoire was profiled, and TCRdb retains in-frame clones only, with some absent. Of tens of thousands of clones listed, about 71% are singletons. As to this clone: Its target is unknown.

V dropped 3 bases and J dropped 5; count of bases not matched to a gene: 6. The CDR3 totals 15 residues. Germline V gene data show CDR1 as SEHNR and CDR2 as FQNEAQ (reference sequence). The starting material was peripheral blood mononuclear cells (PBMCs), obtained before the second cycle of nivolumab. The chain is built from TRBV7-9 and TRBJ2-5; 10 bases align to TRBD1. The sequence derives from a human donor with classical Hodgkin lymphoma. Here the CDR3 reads CASSFGQGERETQYF. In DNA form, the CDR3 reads TGTGCCAGCAGCTTCGGACAGGGGGAACGGGAGACCCAGTACTTC.